This T cell receptor beta chain was sequenced for a study of shared clonotypes between healthy human individuals. Authors' analysis steps: As immunoSEQ supplied junction-only sequences (without quality scores), filtering differed. The assay was immunoSEQ multiplex PCR, and TCRdb's table has in-frame clones only and misses some. V, J and clone size reflect that table, while D and trimming were determined from the DNA. The top ten hold about 0.34% of the sample, which has 2 million to 3 million clones, more than 85% seen once. The study drew its donors from healthy HIV-negative adults without recent acute infections or vaccinations. The sample comprised naive CD4+ T cells from PBMCs. Subset noted: CD45RA+ positively selected. The source is a man aged 18 to 35 in good health. Some clones in this sample may be carry-over from other donors' samples.

DNA for the CDR3: TGTGCCAGTAGTATGGGTCAGAGCTATGGCTACACCTTC. Residues: CASSMGQSYGYTF. The chain employs TRBV19 and TRBJ1-2; D unresolved. In germline, CDR1 is LNHDA, CDR2 SQIVND (reference sequence). The CDR3 loop spans 13 amino acids. Trimming pared 3 bases from V and 4 bases from J, leaving 9 bases between.